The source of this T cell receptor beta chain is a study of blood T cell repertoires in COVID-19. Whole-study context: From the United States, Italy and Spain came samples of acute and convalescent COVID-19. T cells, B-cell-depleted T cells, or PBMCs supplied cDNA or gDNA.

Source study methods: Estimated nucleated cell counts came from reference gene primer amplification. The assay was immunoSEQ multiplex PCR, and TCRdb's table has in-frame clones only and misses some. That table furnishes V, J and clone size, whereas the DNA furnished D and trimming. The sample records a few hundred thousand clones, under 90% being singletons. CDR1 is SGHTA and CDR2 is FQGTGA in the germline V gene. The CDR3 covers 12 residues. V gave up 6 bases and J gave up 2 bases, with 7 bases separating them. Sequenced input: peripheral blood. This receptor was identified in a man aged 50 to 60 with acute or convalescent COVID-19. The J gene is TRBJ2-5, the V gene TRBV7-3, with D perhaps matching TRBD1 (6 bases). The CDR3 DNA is TGTGCCAGCAGAGGACAGCAAGAGACCCAGTACTTC. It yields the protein CASRGQQETQYF.